This is a list of T cell receptor beta chains from one sample in a study of T cell repertoires in cytomegalovirus infection. TCRdb reprocessed the reads via MiXCR and lists one record per CDR3 protein. The sample lists tens of thousands of distinct CDR3 sequences, about 4% occurring once. Sequencing was performed on PBMCs. The receptors were sampled from a human donor in good health (CMV status not recorded). Some clones in this sample may be carry-over from other donors' samples. The CDR3 runs from the conserved cysteine through the conserved F or W. A D gene is named only where the DNA matches it firmly. For some rows the clone size is stated as once, few or many, or as a class when expanded; others skip it.

.	TRBV11-2	many	TRBJ2-3	TGTGCCAGCAGCTTAGAGGATACTAGCTGGATGCAGTATTTT	CASSLEDTSWMQYF
TRBD1	TRBV7-8	many	TRBJ1-5	TGTGCCAGCCAAGTAGGGACAGGGAGAGTTTATAGCAATCAGCCCCAGCATTTT	CASQVGTGRVYSNQPQHF
TRBD1	TRBV19	many	TRBJ2-5	TGTGCCAGTAGCAGGGACAGCCGCGGCGAAGAGACCCAGTACTTC	CASSRDSRGEETQYF
.	TRBV7-2	many	TRBJ1-5	TGTGCCAGCAGCTTAGGGGGGTATCAGCCCCAGCATTTT	CASSLGGYQPQHF
.	TRBV6-2/TRBV6-3	many	TRBJ2-2	TGTGCCAGCAGTTACAGTCGACAGGTCGGCGGGGAGCTGTTTTTT	CASSYSRQVGGELFF
.	TRBV13	.	TRBJ1-2	TGTGCCAGCAGCCTAGGAAGGGGGACCTTCAACTATGGCTACACCTTC	CASSLGRGTFNYGYTF
.	TRBV7-8	many	TRBJ2-7	TGTGCCAGCAGCAAATCGGACAGACAGTACGAGCAGTACTTC	CASSKSDRQYEQYF
.	TRBV28	many	TRBJ1-2	TGTGCCAGCAGTGATGTCCACGGGGGCTACACCTTC	CASSDVHGGYTF
.	TRBV12-3/TRBV12-4	many	TRBJ1-4	TGTGCCAGCTCACCGGACAGATTTAATGAAAAACTGTTTTTT	CASSPDRFNEKLFF
.	TRBV12-3/TRBV12-4	many	TRBJ1-5	TGTGCCAGCAGTACAACGGACACGTATAGCAATCAGCCCCAGCATTTT	CASSTTDTYSNQPQHF
.	TRBV7-2	many	TRBJ1-5	TGTGCCAGCAGCTTATATGGGACAACTAGCAATCAGCCCCAGCATTTT	CASSLYGTTSNQPQHF
.	TRBV28	few	TRBJ2-5	TGTGCCAGCAGTCAACAGGGGAGGTACCAAGAGACCCAGTACTTC	CASSQQGRYQETQYF
.	TRBV28	many	TRBJ1-3	TGTGCCAGCAGTTTAGAACCTCGCTCTGGAAACACCATATATTTT	CASSLEPRSGNTIYF
TRBD1	TRBV7-2	many	TRBJ2-7	TGTGCCAGCAGCTTAGGGGGACAGGTCTCCTACGAGCAGTACTTC	CASSLGGQVSYEQYF
TRBD1	TRBV10-3	.	TRBJ1-2	TGTGCCATCAGTGAGGACGACAGGGGTACCACCTTC	CAISEDDRGTTF
TRBD1	TRBV7-2	many	TRBJ2-3	TGTGCCAGCAGCCCCGACAGGGCGGTCGCAGATACGCAGTATTTT	CASSPDRAVADTQYF
.	TRBV7-3	many	TRBJ2-1	TGTGCCAGCAGCCCGGACTTAGCTTCCTACAATGAGCAGTTCTTC	CASSPDLASYNEQFF
.	TRBV7-2	many	TRBJ2-5	TGTGCCAGCAGACTGCGGGGTGGGATGGAGACCCAGTACTTC	CASRLRGGMETQYF
.	TRBV28	many	TRBJ1-5	TGTGCCAGCAGTCCCAGGGGTGGCAATCAGCCCCAGCATTTT	CASSPRGGNQPQHF
.	TRBV7-2	many	TRBJ2-7	TGTGCCAGCAGTCCCCTAGACAGGAGCTACGAGCAGTACTTC	CASSPLDRSYEQYF
.	TRBV5-4	many	TRBJ2-7	TGTGCCAGCAGCGGAAACCGGGACGTCAACGAGCAGTACTTC	CASSGNRDVNEQYF
.	TRBV7-2	many	TRBJ2-5	TGTGCCAGCAGCCCAGCAGTGGAGACCCAGTACTTC	CASSPAVETQYF
TRBD1	TRBV11-2	many	TRBJ1-2	TGTGCCAGCAGCCCGGGACAGTCCTATGGCTACACCTTC	CASSPGQSYGYTF
TRBD2	TRBV7-2	many	TRBJ2-7	TGTGCCAGCAGCTTAGACAAGACTAGCTTGGAGCAGTACTTC	CASSLDKTSLEQYF
.	TRBV7-2	many	TRBJ2-2	TGTGCCAGCAGCCTAGAGGTCGGACTACCTACCGGGGAGCTGTTTTTT	CASSLEVGLPTGELFF
.	TRBV5-8	many	TRBJ1-5	TGTGCCAGCAGCTTGGACGGGAATCAGCCCCAGCATTTT	CASSLDGNQPQHF
.	TRBV7-9	many	TRBJ2-5	TGTGCCAGCAGCATACCTCAGGGTGCGTCAGAGACCCAGTACTTC	CASSIPQGASETQYF
.	TRBV7-2	many	TRBJ2-1	TGTGCCAGCAGCCCGCCCCGGGGCTCTTACAATGAGCAGTTCTTC	CASSPPRGSYNEQFF
.	TRBV7-2	many	TRBJ1-3	TGTGCCAGCAGCTTAGGGCCTGGGGCTGGAAACACCATATATTTT	CASSLGPGAGNTIYF
.	TRBV7-3	many	TRBJ1-1	TGTGCCAGCAGCACCGGACCGGTTTCTGAAGCTTTCTTT	CASSTGPVSEAFF
TRBD1	TRBV7-2	many	TRBJ1-1	TGTGCCAGCAGCTTATTTGGACAGGGGGCCACTGAAGCTTTCTTT	CASSLFGQGATEAFF
TRBD2	TRBV5-5	.	TRBJ2-7	TGTGCCAGCAGCTTGGAACTAGCGGGACAGTGGTCCTACGAGCAGTACTTC	CASSLELAGQWSYEQYF
TRBD2	TRBV7-2	many	TRBJ2-2	TGTGCCAGCAGCTGGAGGACTAGCGGGAGATCCGGGGAGCTGTTTTTT	CASSWRTSGRSGELFF
.	TRBV7-9	many	TRBJ2-4	TGTGCCAGCAGCTTACAGATTAGCGGAACCAAAAACATTCAGTACTTC	CASSLQISGTKNIQYF
.	TRBV2	few	TRBJ2-7	TGTGCCAGCTTGGAAGATACGGGCTACGAGCAGTACTTC	CASLEDTGYEQYF
.	TRBV7-3	.	TRBJ1-1	TGTGCCAGCAGATCAAAGGGGGGGGCAGAAGCTGAAGCTTTCTTT	CASRSKGGAEAEAFF
TRBD1	TRBV6-1	many	TRBJ2-3	TGTGCCAGCTTCCCAGCAGGGACAGGGAAAGGAGATACGCAGTATTTT	CASFPAGTGKGDTQYF
.	TRBV28	many	TRBJ1-5	TGTGCCAGCAGGGAAACGGGACGGGAAAATCAGCCCCAGCATTTT	CASRETGRENQPQHF
.	TRBV7-2	many	TRBJ2-5	TGTGCCAGCAGCTTACTTTTAGAAGTGGGGACCCAGTACTTC	CASSLLLEVGTQYF
.	TRBV4-2	many	TRBJ2-7	TGTGCCAGCAGCCATAGGACGGGAAACGAGCAGTACTTC	CASSHRTGNEQYF
TRBD2	TRBV20-1	many	TRBJ2-3	TGCAGTGCTCCACGCAGCGGGGGGAGCACAGATACGCAGTATTTT	CSAPRSGGSTDTQYF